This passage covers 23 T cell receptor beta chains from one sample sequenced in a study of cytomegalovirus exposure and HLA in healthy donors. Amplification used 60 Vbeta primers and 13 Jbeta primers. The repertoire was sequenced with immunoSEQ multiplex PCR; TCRdb's copy has only in-frame clones and lacks some. The data hold 90,000 to 95,000 clones, with around 84% observed a single time. Specimen: PBMCs. These receptors were collected from a man between 18 and 35 years old in good health and CMV-seronegative.

This clone was observed once. The rearrangement links TRBV9 to TRBJ1-1, with a possible D match to TRBD1 (5 bases). The CDR3 extends over 15 amino acids. The V gene lost 4 bases and the J gene lost 1 base, with 14 bases spanning the gap. The germline V gene encodes CDR1 SGDLS and CDR2 YYNGEE. CDR3 DNA sequence: TGTGCCAGCAGCAGAACCCAGGGCCCGAACACTGAAGCTTTCTTT. The encoded protein is CASSRTQGPNTEAFF.

This rearrangement joins TRBV7-6 to TRBJ1-1, with 7 bases that match TRBD1. Germline V gene lookup returns CDR1 SGHVS and CDR2 FNYEAQ. V shed 5 bases, J shed 4 bases, and the junction held 7 bases outside the gene matches. This CDR3 has 14 amino acids. The CDR3, as DNA: TGTGCCAGCAGCATGACAGGGTCGGGCACTGAAGCTTTCTTT. Translating gives CASSMTGSGTEAFF.

The sample holds one count of this clone. V and J are TRBV18 and TRBJ1-4; D not resolved. Germline V gene data show CDR1 as KGHSH and CDR2 as LQKENI. This CDR3 has 15 amino acids. The V end was cut by 1 base, the J end by 4 bases, with 10 bases between. In nucleotides, the CDR3 is TGTGCCAGCTCACCACAGTACGGGAATAATGAAAAACTGTTTTTT. Its protein product is CASSPQYGNNEKLFF.

The chain links TRBV25-1 to TRBJ1-6; 9 nucleotides line up with TRBD1. The J segment lost 4 bases and the V segment lost 3 bases, leaving 7 bases of the junction unmatched. The CDR3 sequence is 17 residues long. Germline V gene lookup returns CDR1 MGHDK and CDR2 SYGVNS. The DNA for the CDR3 is TGTGCCAGCAGTGATGGGACAGGGTCGGGATATAATTCACCCCTCCACTTT. It is translated as CASSDGTGSGYNSPLHF.

The gene calls are TRBV10-2 and TRBJ1-3; D possibly corresponds to TRBD1 (6 bases). With 3 bases removed from V and 4 bases from J, the gap between germline ends came to 10 bases. The CDR3 spans 14 residues. Germline V gene data show CDR1 as WSHSY and CDR2 as SAAADI. CDR3 coding DNA: TGCGCCAGCAGTGAAGCAGGGGAAGGAAACACCATATATTTT. Translated: CASSEAGEGNTIYF.

The V gene is TRBV28, the J gene TRBJ1-2, with unresolved D. Looked up from germline, CDR1 is MDHEN and CDR2 is SYDVKM. V was clipped by 2 bases and J by 8 bases, with 15 bases between them. This CDR3 comprises 14 residues. The CDR3 DNA reads as TGTGCCAGCAGTTTAAGAGTCCTTTTCCCAGGCTACACCTTC. Protein sequence: CASSLRVLFPGYTF.

The V gene is TRBV30, the J gene TRBJ2-1; TRBD2 agrees at 10 bases. The CDR3 is 15 residues long. Germline assignment: CDR1 GTSNPN and CDR2 SVGIG (reference sequence). Unmatched junction bases numbered 9, after V lost 3 bases and J lost 7 bases. CDR3 bases: TGTGCCTGGAGGCCGGGACTAGCGATTGTAAATGAGCAGTTCTTC. The encoded protein is CAWRPGLAIVNEQFF.

In this sample, this clone turned up once. The CDR3 bases are TGTGCCAGCAGCCAGGTCGGGATTGGTGAAGCTTTCTTT. It yields the protein CASSQVGIGEAFF. The chain is built from TRBV11-3 and TRBJ1-1; D is uncertain. CDR1 SGHNT and CDR2 YENEEA come from the germline V gene. This CDR3 is built from 13 residues. V was cut by 5 bases and J by 7 bases, with 14 bases left in between.

V is TRBV7-2 and J is TRBJ2-7; 9 positions match TRBD2. The CDR3 sequence is 16 residues long. The junction had 9 bases not matched to a gene; V was cut back by 2 bases and J by 4 bases. Germline assignment: CDR1 SGHTA and CDR2 FQGNSA. CDR3: CASSLSTSGSVYEQYF. The CDR3, as DNA: TGTGCCAGCAGCTTATCGACTAGCGGTTCTGTATACGAGCAGTACTTC. The entire variable domain, with the rest obtained from reference TRBV7-2 and TRBJ2-7, is as follows: GAGVSQSPSNKVTEKGKDVELRCDPISGHTALYWYRQSLGQGLEFLIYFQGNSAPDKSGLPSDRFSAERTGGSVSTLTIQRTQQEDSAVYLCASSLSTSGSVYEQYFGPGTRLTVT.

The chain couples TRBV18 to TRBJ2-1; TRBD2 might be the D (5 bases). Germline CDR1 KGHSH, CDR2 LQKENI. V dropped 5 bases and J dropped 5 bases, with 13 bases sitting between them. The CDR3 has 14 amino acids. The CDR3 protein is CASSGTSLNNEQFF. The CDR3 bases are TGTGCCAGCTCAGGCACTAGTTTGAACAATGAGCAGTTCTTC.

V usage is TRBV5-8 and J usage is TRBJ2-3, with 10 bases aligning to TRBD2. Germline lookup yields CDR1 SGHTS and CDR2 YDEGEE. CDR3 length equals 16 residues. J lost 3 bases, V lost 7 bases, and 11 bases had no gene match. CDR3 sequence reads: CASGLAGAVGTDTQYF. As DNA, the CDR3 is TGTGCCAGCGGCCTAGCGGGGGCCGTCGGTACAGATACGCAGTATTTT. The whole variable domain, filled in from reference TRBV5-8 and TRBJ2-3, reads EAGVTQSPTHLIKTRGQQATLRCSPISGHTSVYWYQQALGLGLQFLLWYDEGEERNRGNFPPRFSGRQFPNYSSELNVNALELEDSALYLCASGLAGAVGTDTQYFGPGTRLTVL.

The chain is built from TRBV7-8 and TRBJ2-5; D unresolved. The V end was cut by 3 bases, the J end by 2 bases, with 4 bases between. Germline lookup yields CDR1 SGHVS and CDR2 FQNEAQ. CDR3 length: 12 amino acids. Here the CDR3 DNA reads TGTGCCAGCAGCTTGAGACAAGAGACCCAGTACTTC. Translating gives CASSLRQETQYF. Filled out from reference TRBV7-8 and TRBJ2-5, the complete variable domain reads GAGVSQSPRYKVAKRGQDVALRCDPISGHVSLFWYQQALGQGPEFLTYFQNEAQLDKSGLPSDRFFAERPEGSVSTLKIQRTQQEDSAVYLCASSLRQETQYFGPGTRLLVL.

The CDR3 DNA sequence: TGTGCCAGCAGCTTAAGGGGGGGCTCCTATAATTCACCCCTCCACTTT. As protein: CASSLRGGSYNSPLHF. The chain recombines TRBV7-9 with TRBJ1-6, with D possibly being TRBD1 (6 bases). The germline gives CDR1 SEHNR, CDR2 FQNEAQ (reference sequence). The CDR3 spans 16 residues. The V gene lost 2 bases and the J gene lost 0 bases, with 8 bases spanning the gap. Supplemented by reference TRBV7-9 and TRBJ1-6, the full variable domain reads DTGVSQNPRHKITKRGQNVTFRCDPISEHNRLYWYRQTLGQGPEFLTYFQNEAQLEKSRLLSDRFSAERPKGSFSTLEIQRTEQGDSAMYLCASSLRGGSYNSPLHFGNGTRLTVT.

The V call is TRBV10-3, the J call TRBJ2-1; 8 positions agree with TRBD2. Trimming removed 8 bases from V and 4 bases from J; junction bases left unmatched: 10. The CDR3 extends over 15 amino acids. Looked up from germline, CDR1 is ENHRY and CDR2 is SYGVKD. The CDR3 is CAIGGQIAGYNEQFF. CDR3 nucleotide sequence: TGTGCCATCGGTGGTCAGATAGCGGGGTACAATGAGCAGTTCTTC.

The genes are TRBV30 and TRBJ1-2; 7 nucleotides agree with TRBD1. V lost 1 base, J lost 2 bases, and 1 base stayed unmatched. Germline CDR1 is GTSNPN and CDR2 is SVGIG (reference sequence). CDR3 length: 13 amino acids. DNA of the CDR3: TGTGCCTGGAGTGGACAGGGCAACTATGGCTACACCTTC. Translating gives CAWSGQGNYGYTF.

This chain connects TRBV7-8 to TRBJ1-5, with D unresolved. The CDR3 is made up of 12 amino acids. The V gene's germline CDR1 is SGHVS and CDR2 FQNEAQ. Trimming took 4 bases from V and 5 from J, leaving 6 bases between them. The CDR3 DNA reads TGTGCCAGCAGCTATCCAGATCAGCCCCAGCATTTT. Translating gives CASSYPDQPQHF. Full variable domain (outside the CDR3, taken from reference TRBV7-8 and TRBJ1-5): GAGVSQSPRYKVAKRGQDVALRCDPISGHVSLFWYQQALGQGPEFLTYFQNEAQLDKSGLPSDRFFAERPEGSVSTLKIQRTQQEDSAVYLCASSYPDQPQHFGDGTRLSIL.

This sequence joins TRBV7-6 and TRBJ1-6, with a tentative D call TRBD1 (6 bases). Germline values: CDR1 SGHVS, CDR2 FNYEAQ. V lost 2 bases and J lost 0, with 17 bases in between. This CDR3 has 19 amino acids. CDR3: CASSLPPGGGSSYNSPLHF. CDR3 DNA: TGTGCCAGCAGCTTACCCCCGGGGGGGGGCTCCTCCTATAATTCACCCCTCCACTTT.

The chain is built from TRBV5-1 and TRBJ2-4; 8 bases are a match to TRBD2. Germline CDR1 is SGHRS and CDR2 is YFSETQ. J gave up 7 bases and V 5 bases, and 2 bases lay outside the gene matches. CDR3 length: 12 amino acids. The CDR3 loop is CASRAGENIQYF. The CDR3 DNA is TGCGCCAGCAGAGCGGGGGAGAACATTCAGTACTTC.

The gene calls are TRBV29-1 and TRBJ2-3; 9 bases are shared with TRBD2. The CDR3 loop spans 15 amino acids. After removal of 7 bases from V and 1 base from J, the junction contained 9 bases not matched to a gene. Germline V gene lookup returns CDR1 SQVTM and CDR2 ANQGSEA. The CDR3 DNA follows: TGCAGCGGGCTAGCGGGGCTAACGGGCACAGATACGCAGTATTTT. As protein: CSGLAGLTGTDTQYF.

This rearrangement joins TRBV5-5 to TRBJ1-6, with a weak D call TRBD1 (6 bases). The CDR3 spans 14 residues. The V gene's germline CDR1 is SGHKS and CDR2 YYEKEE (reference sequence). V was pared by 1 base and J by 8 bases, with 10 bases between. DNA for the CDR3: TGTGCCAGCAGCTTGCGGCAGGGGTATTCACCCCTCCACTTT. It codes for CASSLRQGYSPLHF.

This clone was observed a few times. The chain recombines TRBV18 with TRBJ2-5, with D possibly matching TRBD1 (5 bases). The end of the DNA is better explained by TRBJ2-7, so the J call may be wrong. The V gene's germline CDR1 is KGHSH and CDR2 LQKENI. This CDR3 contains 18 residues. CDR3 in DNA: TGTGCCAGCTCACCAATCGACCTTTTATCGGACATTCTCTACGAGCAGTACTTC. Amino acids: CASSPIDLLSDILYEQYF.

The chain is built from TRBV30 and TRBJ1-5, with D possibly matching TRBD1 (5 bases). The CDR3 is made up of 13 amino acids. Germline CDR1 reads GTSNPN; CDR2 reads SVGIG (reference sequence). V lost 0 bases to trimming and J lost 4 bases, with 7 bases between them. In DNA, the CDR3 is TGTGCCTGGAGTGTGCGGGGGAATCAGCCCCAGCATTTT. It specifies CAWSVRGNQPQHF.

This clone was observed a handful of times. This CDR3 is CASSSSLSNQPQHF. In DNA, the CDR3 is TGTGCCAGCAGTTCTTCTTTAAGCAATCAGCCCCAGCATTTT. The chain employs TRBV6-5 and TRBJ1-5; D gene unclear. The CDR3 is made up of 14 amino acids. The germline CDR1 and CDR2 sequences are MNHEY and SVGAGI. Trimming removed 4 bases at V and 1 base at J, with 8 bases between.